This note documents a single T cell receptor (delta chain) sequence. By share, this clone ranks as hyperexpanded (1% or more). This receptor's antigen is unknown. The record has no base qualities; no much larger clone is one base away. This sample was included in a study of Vγ9Vδ2 T cells in congenital toxoplasmosis (dated by TCRdb to about 2021). Background for the entire study: Congenital toxoplasmosis was diagnosed using IgG, IgM and IgA serology, Western blot and an in-house interferon-gamma release assay. Gamma and delta chain CDR3 repertoires of sorted blood gammadelta T cells were compared between congenitally T. gondii-infected and uninfected infants. Repertoire sequencing was done on samples from infants at 2 months after birth and at 1 year of age. TCR sequencing was performed on about 5 infected and under 12 uninfected infants at 2 months and on 3 infected and 4 uninfected infants at 1 year.

The same treatment, consisting of spiramycin and/or pyrimethamine plus sulfadiazine plus folinic acid, was given to mothers of infected and uninfected infants alike. All infants, infected and uninfected, were born by term delivery after more than 37 weeks of gestation. About 1 mL of blood was processed into PBMCs by Lymphoprep gradient centrifugation, after which the PBMCs were cryopreserved in liquid nitrogen and shipped to Belgium. Thawed PBMCs were labeled with Zombie NIR viability dye and stained with CD3, TCR gammadelta, Vgamma9 and Vdelta2 antibodies. A FACSAria III was used to sort CD3+ TCRgammadelta+ T cells, reaching a mean purity of about 98%. For each sample, the RNeasy Micro Kit was used to isolate RNA from some 10,000 sorted gammadelta T cells. Infants were born to mothers enrolled with primary T. gondii infection during pregnancy. The infants' peripheral blood was drawn at an outpatient microbiology and virology center located in Pavia, Italy.

Template-switch reverse transcription with SuperScript II was used to generate cDNA, with TRGC- and TRDC-specific primers combined in a single tube. The TRGC primer was designed for binding to both the TRGC1 and TRGC2 constant genes. TRG and TRD amplification used the KAPA Real-Time Library Amplification Kit, with AMPure XP bead purification between steps. Index PCR with the Nextera XT Index Kit was used to add Illumina sequencing adapters. TRG and TRD amplicons were sequenced on an Illumina MiSeq with the V2 300 kit, giving 150 bp paired-end reads. Under the source paper's analysis protocol: Before further analysis, read quality was checked using FastQC version 0.11.8. Reads were aligned to GenBank TRG or TRD reference genes, and CDR3 sequences were built with MiXCR version 3.0.3. Default MiXCR settings were kept, except that 3 rather than 5 consecutive nucleotides were used to assemble TRDD gene segments. N additions, CDR3 length, J segment length and clonotype sharing between samples were calculated with VDJtools version 1.2.1. Out-of-frame CDR3 sequences and those containing stop codons were excluded from analysis. Infant repertoires were assessed for overlap with previously published fetal, cord blood and adult blood Vgamma9Vdelta2 repertoires. Clonotypes were called again by TCRdb from the public reads via CATT, and duplicate nucleotide sequences were then merged into one entry. For this entry, the V and J calls and clone size follow TCRdb and not the study's own pipeline. This sample is represented by hundreds of delta-chain clones; 3% to 4% of them were singletons. The top ten constitute over 30% of the sample.

The full study reports these points: Two months was the earliest age with enough suitable sample material for TCR repertoire analysis, so newborn repertoires were not sequenced. The repertoire differences between infected and uninfected infants were less clear at 1 year of age than at 2 months. A public TRGV9 clonotype was highly prevalent in both infected and uninfected infants. Among approximately 2-month-old infants, germline-encoded fetal-type TRDV2 CDR3 sequences seemed to show up more often in infected than in uninfected infants, which suggests an in utero expansion footprint. Compared with uninfected infants, infected infants at 2 months appeared to have fewer N additions in their TRGV9 and TRDV2 CDR3s, and this was especially true for TRDV2-TRDJ1 sequences.

V is shortened by 2 bases, J by 0 bases, and the region joining them spans 7 bases. Looking up the germline V gene yields CDR1 TSWWSYY and CDR2 QGS. Counted from cysteine to phenylalanine, this CDR3 has 14 amino acids. CDR3 DNA is the only sequence kept; it has 42 bases, read in frame from the first base. This clonotype was obtained from a child under 10 years old born to a mother with Toxoplasma gondii infection during pregnancy, either congenitally infected or uninfected (not recorded which). This receptor chain uses TRDV1 and TRDJ1, with no confident D gene call. Sequenced: gamma-delta T cells from blood. The CDR3 here reads CALGEISDTDKLIF. The sequenced DNA: TGTGCTCTTGGGGAAATCTCAGACACCGATAAACTCATCTTT.